The source of this T cell receptor (beta chain) is a study of cytomegalovirus exposure and HLA in healthy donors. The V gene's germline CDR1 is KGHSH and CDR2 LQKENI. CDR3 length: 16 residues. The V and J ends lost 6 bases and 0 bases respectively, with 15 bases between them. Concerning this clone itself: Its matching antigen is unknown.

The table came from immunoSEQ multiplex PCR; TCRdb's copy has only in-frame clones and leaves some out. The data show 150,000 to 200,000 clones, 85% seen once. Study-level results: The classifier reportedly diagnosed cytomegalovirus status with high specificity and sensitivity.

This chain connects TRBV18 to TRBJ2-1, with D perhaps TRBD2 (5 bases). Material for sequencing was PBMCs. The clonotype originates from a man aged 18 to 30 in good health and CMV-seropositive. The CDR3 sequence: CASSPLGESSYNEQFF. The DNA of the CDR3 is TGTGCCAGCTCCCCCCTCGGGGAGAGCTCCTACAATGAGCAGTTCTTC.